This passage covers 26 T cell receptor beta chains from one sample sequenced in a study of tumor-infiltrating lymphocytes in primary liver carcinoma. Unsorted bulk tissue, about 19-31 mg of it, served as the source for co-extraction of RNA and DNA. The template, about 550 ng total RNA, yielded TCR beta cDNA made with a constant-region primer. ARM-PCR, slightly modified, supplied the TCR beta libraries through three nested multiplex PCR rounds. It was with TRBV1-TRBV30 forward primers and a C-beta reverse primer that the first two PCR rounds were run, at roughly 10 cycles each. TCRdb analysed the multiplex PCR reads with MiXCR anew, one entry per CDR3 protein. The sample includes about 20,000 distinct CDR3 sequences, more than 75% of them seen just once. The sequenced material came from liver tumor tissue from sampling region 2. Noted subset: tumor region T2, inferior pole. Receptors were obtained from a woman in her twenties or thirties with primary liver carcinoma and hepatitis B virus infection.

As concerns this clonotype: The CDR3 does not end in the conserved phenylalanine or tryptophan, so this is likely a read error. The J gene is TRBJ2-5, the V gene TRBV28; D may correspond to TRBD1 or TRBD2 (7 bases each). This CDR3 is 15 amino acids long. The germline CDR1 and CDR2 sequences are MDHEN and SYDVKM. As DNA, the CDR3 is TGTTTCAGCACTTCCAGGGGGGGATCGTGGGAGACCCAGTACTTA. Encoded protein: CFSTSRGGSWETQYL.

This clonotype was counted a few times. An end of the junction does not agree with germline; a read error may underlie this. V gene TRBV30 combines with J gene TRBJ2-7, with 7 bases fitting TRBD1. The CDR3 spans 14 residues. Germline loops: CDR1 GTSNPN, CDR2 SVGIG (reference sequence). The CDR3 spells CASSDRAHSHEQYF. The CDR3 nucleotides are TGTGCCTCAAGTGACAGGGCCCACTCCCACGAGCAGTATTTC. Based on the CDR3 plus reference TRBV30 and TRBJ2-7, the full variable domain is SQTIHQWPATLVQPVGSPLSLECTVEGTSNPNLYWYRQAAGRGLQLLFYSVGIGQISSEVPQNLSASRPQDRQFILSSKKLLLSDSGFYLCASSDRAHSHEQYFGPGTRLTVT.

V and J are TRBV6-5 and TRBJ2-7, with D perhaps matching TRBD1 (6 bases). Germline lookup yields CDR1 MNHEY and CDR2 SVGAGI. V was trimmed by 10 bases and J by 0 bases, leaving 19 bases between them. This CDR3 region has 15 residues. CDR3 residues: CATGYKDSGSYEQYF. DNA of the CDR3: TGTGCCACCGGTTACAAGGACAGCGGCTCCTACGAGCAGTACTTC.

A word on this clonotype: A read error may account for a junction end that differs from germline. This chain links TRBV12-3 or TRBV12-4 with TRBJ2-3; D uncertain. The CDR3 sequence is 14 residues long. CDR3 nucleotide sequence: TGTGCCAGCAGTTTTGGACGTAGTACAGATGCGCAGTATTTT. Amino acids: CASSFGRSTDAQYF.

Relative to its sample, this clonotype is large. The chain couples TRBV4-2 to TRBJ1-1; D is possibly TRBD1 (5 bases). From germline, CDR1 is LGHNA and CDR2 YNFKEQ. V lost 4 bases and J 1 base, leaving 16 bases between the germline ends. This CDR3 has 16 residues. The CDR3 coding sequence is TGTGCCAGCAGCCCCGTCGAGGGGAGAGGGAACACTGAAGCTTTCTTT. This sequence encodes CASSPVEGRGNTEAFF.

CDR3 region: CARCTYQGSEETQYF. CDR3 coding DNA: TGTGCCAGATGCACCTACCAGGGGAGCGAAGAGACCCAGTACTTC. The V call is TRBV12-3 or TRBV12-4, the J call TRBJ2-5; perhaps TRBD1 as D (6 bases). This CDR3 is 15 amino acids long. Trimming took off 9 bases at V and 3 bases at J, with 20 bases between the two ends.

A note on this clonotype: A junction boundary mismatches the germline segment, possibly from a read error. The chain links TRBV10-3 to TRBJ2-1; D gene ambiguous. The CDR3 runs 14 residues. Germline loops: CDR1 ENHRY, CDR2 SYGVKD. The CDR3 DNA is TGTGCTATCAGTTCCACGGCGACCCGAGATGAGCAGTTCTTC. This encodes CAISSTATRDEQFF.

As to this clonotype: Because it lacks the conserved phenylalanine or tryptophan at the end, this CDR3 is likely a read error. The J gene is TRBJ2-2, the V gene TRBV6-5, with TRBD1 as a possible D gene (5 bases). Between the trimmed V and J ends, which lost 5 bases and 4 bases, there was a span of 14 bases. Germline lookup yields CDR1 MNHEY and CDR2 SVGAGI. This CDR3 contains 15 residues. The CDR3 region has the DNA TGTGCCAGCAGTCCGCGGACATGGTTCACCGGGGAGCTGTTTCTC. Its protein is CASSPRTWFTGELFL.

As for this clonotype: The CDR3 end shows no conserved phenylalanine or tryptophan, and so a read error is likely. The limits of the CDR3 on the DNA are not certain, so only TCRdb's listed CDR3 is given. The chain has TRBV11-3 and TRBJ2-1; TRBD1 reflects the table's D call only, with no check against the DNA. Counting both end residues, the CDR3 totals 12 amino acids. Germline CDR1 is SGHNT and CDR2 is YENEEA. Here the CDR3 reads CASSLTGVEQLL.

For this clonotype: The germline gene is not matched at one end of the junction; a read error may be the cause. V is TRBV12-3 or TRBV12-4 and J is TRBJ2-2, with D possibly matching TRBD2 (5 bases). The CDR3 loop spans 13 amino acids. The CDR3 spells CASSFQNTGEPFF. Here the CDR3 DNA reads TGTGCCAGCAGTTTTCAGAATACCGGGGAGCCGTTTTTT.

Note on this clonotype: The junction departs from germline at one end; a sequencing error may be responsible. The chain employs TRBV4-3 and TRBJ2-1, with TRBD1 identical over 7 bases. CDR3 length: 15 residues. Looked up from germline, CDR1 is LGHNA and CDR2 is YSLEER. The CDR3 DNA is TGCGCCAGCAGAAGCCGGTACAGGGGTTTTAATGAACAGTTCTTC. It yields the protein CASRSRYRGFNEQFF.

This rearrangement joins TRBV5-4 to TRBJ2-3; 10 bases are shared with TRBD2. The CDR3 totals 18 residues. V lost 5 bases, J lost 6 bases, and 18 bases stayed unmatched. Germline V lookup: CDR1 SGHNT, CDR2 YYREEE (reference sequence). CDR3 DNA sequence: TGTGCCAGCAGTAACCTGACGGCTAGCGGGAGTCGGACGGATACGCAGTATTTT. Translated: CASSNLTASGSRTDTQYF.

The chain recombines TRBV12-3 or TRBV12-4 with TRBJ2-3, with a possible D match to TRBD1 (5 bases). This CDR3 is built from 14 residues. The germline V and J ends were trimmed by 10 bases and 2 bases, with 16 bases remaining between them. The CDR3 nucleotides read TGTGCCATCAGATCGGGTGGGGCCACAGATACGCAGTATTTT. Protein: CAIRSGGATDTQYF.

The CDR3 region has the DNA TGTGCTTGCAGCGTAGACAGACACCCTCCACCCACAGATACGCAGTATTTT. It codes for CACSVDRHPPPTDTQYF. This chain joins TRBV5-4 and TRBJ2-3; TRBD1 might be the D (5 bases). Germline V gene lookup returns CDR1 SGHNT and CDR2 YYREEE (reference sequence). This CDR3 spans 17 amino acids.

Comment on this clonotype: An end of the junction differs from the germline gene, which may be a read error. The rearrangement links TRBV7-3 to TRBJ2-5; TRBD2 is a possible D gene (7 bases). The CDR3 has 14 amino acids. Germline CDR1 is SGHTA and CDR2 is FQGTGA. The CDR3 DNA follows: TGTGCCAGCAGCTTAGGGGGGGCTCGAGAGACTCAGTACTTC. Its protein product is CASSLGGARETQYF. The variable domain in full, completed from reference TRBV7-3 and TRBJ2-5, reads GAGVSQTPSNKVTEKGKYVELRCDPISGHTALYWYRQSLGQGPEFLIYFQGTGAADDSGLPNDRFFAVRPEGSVSTLKIQRTERGDSAVYLCASSLGGARETQYFGPGTRLLVL.

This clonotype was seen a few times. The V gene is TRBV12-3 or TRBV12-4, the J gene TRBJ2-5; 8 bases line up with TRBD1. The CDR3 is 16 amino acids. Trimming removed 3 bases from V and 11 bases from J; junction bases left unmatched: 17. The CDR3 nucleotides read TGTGCCAGCAGTTTTCGTACAGGGGGAACACAAGTGACTCAGTACTTC. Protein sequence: CASSFRTGGTQVTQYF.

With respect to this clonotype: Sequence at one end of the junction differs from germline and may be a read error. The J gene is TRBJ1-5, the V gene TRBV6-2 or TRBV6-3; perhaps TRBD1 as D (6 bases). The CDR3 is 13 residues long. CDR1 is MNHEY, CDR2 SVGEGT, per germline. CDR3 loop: CGSSYPDSQPQHF. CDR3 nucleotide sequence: TGTGGCAGCAGTTACCCGGACAGTCAGCCCCAGCATTTT.

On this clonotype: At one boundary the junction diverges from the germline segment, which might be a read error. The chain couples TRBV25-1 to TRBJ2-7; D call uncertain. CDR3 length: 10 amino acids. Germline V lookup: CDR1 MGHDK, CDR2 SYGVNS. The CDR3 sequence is CASSFYDQYF. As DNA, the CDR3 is TGTGCCAGCAGTTTCTACGACCAGTACTTT.

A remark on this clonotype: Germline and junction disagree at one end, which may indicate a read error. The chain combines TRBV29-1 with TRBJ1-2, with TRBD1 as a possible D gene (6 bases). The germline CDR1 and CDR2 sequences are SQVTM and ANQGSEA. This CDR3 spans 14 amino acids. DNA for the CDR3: TGCAACGTAGTTAGGACAGTGAACTTGGGTGGCTACACGTTC. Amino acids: CNVVRTVNLGGYTF.

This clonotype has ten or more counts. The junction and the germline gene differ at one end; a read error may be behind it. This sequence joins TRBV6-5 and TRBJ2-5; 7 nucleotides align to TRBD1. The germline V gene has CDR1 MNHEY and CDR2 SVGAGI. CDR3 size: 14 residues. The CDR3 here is CTSSYSTGLETQYF. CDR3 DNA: TGTACCAGCAGTTACTCGACAGGGCTAGAGACTCAGTACTTC.

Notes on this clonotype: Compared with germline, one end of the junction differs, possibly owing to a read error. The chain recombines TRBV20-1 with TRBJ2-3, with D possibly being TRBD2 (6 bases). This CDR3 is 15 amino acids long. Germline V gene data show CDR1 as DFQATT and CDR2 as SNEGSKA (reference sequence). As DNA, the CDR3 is TGCAGTGCTAGAGATCCTAGCGTAGAGAGAGATGCGCAGTATTTT. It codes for CSARDPSVERDAQYF.

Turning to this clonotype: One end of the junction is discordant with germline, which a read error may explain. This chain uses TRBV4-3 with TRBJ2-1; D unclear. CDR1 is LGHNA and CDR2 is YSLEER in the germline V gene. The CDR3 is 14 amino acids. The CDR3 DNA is TGCGCCGGCAGCCACACAGAATTGGTCAATGAGGAGTTCTTC. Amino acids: CAGSHTELVNEEFF.

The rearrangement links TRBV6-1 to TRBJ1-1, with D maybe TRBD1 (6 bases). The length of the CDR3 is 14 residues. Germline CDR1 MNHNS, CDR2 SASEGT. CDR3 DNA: TGTGGCGGCAGTGTTGAAAGGGGGTACACTGAAGCTTTCTTT. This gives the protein CGGSVERGYTEAFF.

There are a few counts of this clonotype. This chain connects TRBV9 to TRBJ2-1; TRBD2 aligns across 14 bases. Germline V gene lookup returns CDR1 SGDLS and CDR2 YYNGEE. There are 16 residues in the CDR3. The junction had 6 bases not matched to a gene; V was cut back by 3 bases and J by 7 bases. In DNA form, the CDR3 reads TGTGCCAGCAGCGCCCGACTAGCGGGAGGGGGAAATGAGCAGTTCTTC. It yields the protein CASSARLAGGGNEQFF.

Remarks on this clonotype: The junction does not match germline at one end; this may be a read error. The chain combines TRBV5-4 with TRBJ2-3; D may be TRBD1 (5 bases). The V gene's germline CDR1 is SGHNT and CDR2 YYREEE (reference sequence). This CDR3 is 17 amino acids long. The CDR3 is CVSNVDGHPPPIDTQYF. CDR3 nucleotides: TGTGTCAGCAACGTAGACGGACACCCTCCACCCATAGATACGCAGTATTTT.

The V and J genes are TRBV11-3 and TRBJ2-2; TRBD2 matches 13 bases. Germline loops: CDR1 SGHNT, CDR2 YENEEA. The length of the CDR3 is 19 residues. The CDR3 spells CVGSRRTGLAGVNTGELFF. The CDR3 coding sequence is TGTGTCGGCAGCCGAAGAACCGGACTAGCGGGGGTGAACACCGGGGAGCTGTTTTTT.